This passage covers 14 T cell receptor beta chains from one sample sequenced in a study of cytomegalovirus exposure and HLA in healthy donors. 13 Jbeta primers and 60 Vbeta primers were used for the PCR. The assay was immunoSEQ multiplex PCR, and TCRdb's table has in-frame clones only and misses some. Of about 150,000 clones listed, roughly 80% are singletons. Sequencing used PBMCs. The source of these receptors is a male donor in good health and CMV-seronegative.

For this clone: The germline gene is not matched at one end of the junction; a read error may be the cause. This chain uses TRBV5-4 with TRBJ1-5; the D gene is possibly TRBD1 (6 bases). The V gene's germline CDR1 is SGHNT and CDR2 YYREEE (reference sequence). The CDR3 sequence is 15 residues long. The DNA of the CDR3 is TGCGCCAGCAGCCAAGAGGGGGGGGGTAATCAGCCCCAGCATTTT. Translation gives CASSQEGGGNQPQHF.

There are a few counts of this clone. This sequence joins TRBV19 and TRBJ1-1; 10 bases line up with TRBD1. CDR3 length: 18 residues. Germline loops: CDR1 LNHDA, CDR2 SQIVND (reference sequence). With 1 base clipped from V and 9 bases from J, the junction kept 17 bases outside the gene matches. This chain's CDR3 is CASSIVFGDRGRHLQAFF. The CDR3 bases are TGTGCCAGTAGTATAGTATTCGGGGACAGGGGACGGCACCTCCAAGCTTTCTTT. Based on the CDR3 plus reference TRBV19 and TRBJ1-1, the full variable domain is DGGITQSPKYLFRKEGQNVTLSCEQNLNHDAMYWYRQDPGQGLRLIYYSQIVNDFQKGDIAEGYSVSREKKESFPLTVTSAQKNPTAFYLCASSIVFGDRGRHLQAFFGQGTRLTVV.

This clone was detected only once. V is TRBV10-3 and J is TRBJ2-5, with unresolved D. The germline V and J ends were trimmed by 3 bases and 1 base, with 21 bases remaining between them. This CDR3 has 18 residues. The germline V gene encodes CDR1 ENHRY and CDR2 SYGVKD. The DNA of the CDR3 is TGTGCCATCAGTGATTATAGGCAGGCGATGTCAGTCCAAGAGACCCAGTACTTC. Amino acids: CAISDYRQAMSVQETQYF.

The V gene is TRBV7-8, the J gene TRBJ1-3; 7 bases map to TRBD1. The germline V gene encodes CDR1 SGHVS and CDR2 FQNEAQ. The V and J ends lost 1 base and 0 bases, in that order; junction bases with no gene match: 3. The CDR3 extends over 16 amino acids. In DNA, the CDR3 is TGTGCCAGCAGCTTAGGGGGACAGCGCTCTGGAAACACCATATATTTT. Residues: CASSLGGQRSGNTIYF.

The chain carries TRBV6-5 and TRBJ1-2, with D possibly TRBD1 on 6 matching bases. Trimming cost V 6 bases and J 3 bases, with 11 bases left between them. The germline V gene has CDR1 MNHEY and CDR2 SVGAGI. The CDR3 contains 13 residues. The CDR3 protein is CASSRDKHYGYTF. CDR3 bases: TGTGCCAGCAGCCGGGACAAGCACTATGGCTACACCTTC.

The chain combines TRBV13 with TRBJ2-3, with TRBD2 matching over 8 bases. The V gene's germline CDR1 is PRHDT and CDR2 FYEKMQ (reference sequence). J gave up 4 bases and V 0 bases, and 3 bases lay outside the gene matches. The CDR3 loop spans 15 amino acids. The CDR3 DNA reads TGTGCCAGCAGCTTAGGGGGTAGCGGGGCAGATACGCAGTATTTT. It specifies CASSLGGSGADTQYF.

V gene TRBV27 combines with J gene TRBJ1-2; 9 bases are shared with TRBD1. This CDR3 region has 15 residues. The germline V gene encodes CDR1 MNHEY and CDR2 SMNVEV (reference sequence). V dropped 2 bases and J dropped 6; count of bases not matched to a gene: 7. The CDR3 protein is CASSLTRDRAHGYTF. The CDR3 nucleotides are TGTGCCAGCAGTTTAACCCGGGACAGGGCACATGGCTACACCTTC.

The CDR3 reads CAWSDRQGLSNQPQHF. For the CDR3, the DNA is TGTGCCTGGAGCGATCGACAGGGCTTAAGCAATCAGCCCCAGCATTTT. The chain uses TRBV30 and TRBJ1-5; 7 bases are shared with TRBD1. This CDR3 is 16 amino acids long. The V gene's germline CDR1 is GTSNPN and CDR2 SVGIG (reference sequence). The trim removed 3 bases at V and 1 base at J, leaving 9 bases unmatched.

The chain employs TRBV9 and TRBJ1-3, with D possibly being TRBD1 (5 bases). CDR3 length: 15 residues. CDR1 and CDR2 from the germline V gene are SGDLS and YYNGEE. Trimming pared 4 bases from V and 4 bases from J, leaving 15 bases between. The DNA for the CDR3 is TGTGCCAGCAGCCCCCCTCACACAGGCGGAAACACCATATATTTT. Encoded protein: CASSPPHTGGNTIYF.

About this clone itself: Other DNA sequences in the sample encode the same CDR3. The chain is built from TRBV20-1 and TRBJ2-5; a possible D gene is TRBD1 (6 bases). CDR3 length: 11 amino acids. CDR1 and CDR2 from the germline V gene are DFQATT and SNEGSKA (reference sequence). The V end was cut by 5 bases, the J end by 5 bases, with 9 bases between. The CDR3 sequence: CSAPRGETQYF. CDR3 nucleotide sequence: TGCAGTGCTCCAAGGGGGGAGACCCAGTACTTC.

The chain uses TRBV10-3 and TRBJ1-5, with a weak D call TRBD1 (5 bases). The CDR3 is made up of 14 amino acids. Trimming removed 0 bases from V and 7 bases from J, with 10 bases in between. Germline V CDR1 and CDR2: ENHRY, SYGVKD. CDR3 sequence: CAISESGGEQPQHF. The CDR3 DNA reads TGTGCCATCAGTGAGTCGGGGGGAGAGCAGCCCCAGCATTTT.

CDR3 nucleotides: TGTGCCAGCAGCGTAGGGGGGGAAGAGGGGACGCAGTATTTT. It is translated as CASSVGGEEGTQYF. This chain connects TRBV9 to TRBJ2-3; perhaps TRBD2 as D (6 bases). This CDR3 has 14 amino acids. With 0 bases removed from V and 9 bases from J, the gap between germline ends came to 14 bases. Germline CDR1 reads SGDLS; CDR2 reads YYNGEE.

The V call is TRBV29-1, the J call TRBJ2-2; 11 bases align to TRBD1. Germline V lookup: CDR1 SQVTM, CDR2 ANQGSEA. Germline trimming cut 7 bases from V and 7 bases from J; bases unmatched to any gene: 8. The CDR3 is 14 residues long. Written as DNA, the CDR3 is TGCAGCGCCGGCCGGACAGGGGGCAGCGGGGAGCTGTTTTTT. Its translation is CSAGRTGGSGELFF.

The chain combines TRBV7-3 with TRBJ2-3, with TRBD2 matching over 8 bases. J lost 4 bases, V lost 6 bases, and 9 bases had no gene match. CDR3 length: 15 residues. Germline V gene sequence: CDR1 SGHTA, CDR2 FQGTGA. The CDR3 DNA reads TGTGCCAGCAGTCAAAGCGGGAGACGCGCAGATACGCAGTATTTT. This sequence encodes CASSQSGRRADTQYF.